One T cell receptor (beta chain) is described in this entry. The entry originates in a study of long-term antiretroviral therapy in people with HIV. The junction had 11 bases not matched to a gene; V was cut back by 5 bases and J by 2 bases. Germline assignment: CDR1 LNHDA and CDR2 SQIVND (reference sequence). CDR3 length: 17 amino acids. It was version v3.0 of the immunoSEQ assay that was run at survey level. Measured with immunoSEQ multiplex PCR; TCRdb has only the in-frame clones, and not every one. The sample has tens of thousands of clones; 93% are singletons. The sequence came from a middle-aged woman with HIV. The chain has TRBV19 and TRBJ1-5; 8 nucleotides align to TRBD1. The sample was unsorted PBMCs, taken roughly 6.5 years after starting antiretroviral therapy. The CDR3 bases are TGTGCCAGTAGTCCCCGATCCCAGGGGGCTCGCAATCAGCCCCAGCATTTT. It yields the protein CASSPRSQGARNQPQHF.